This T cell receptor beta chain derives from a study of T-cell memory formation after mild COVID-19. Findings and caveats of the study: Still unconfirmed is whether the second-wave clones peaking on day 37 recognized SARS-CoV-2. Mainly CM and EM harbored the contracting CD4+ clones; mainly EMRA harbored the CD8+ ones. Memory cells collected pre-infection included some clones that later responded, suggesting cross-reactive memory joined.

5'RACE with constant-segment primers built TCRalpha and TCRbeta cDNA libraries with UMIs. A single record per CDR3 protein comes from TCRdb applying MiXCR to the 5' RACE reads. The repertoire holds about 560,000 distinct CDR3 sequences, with 18% as singletons. This CDR3 contains 15 residues. From germline, CDR1 is MNHEY and CDR2 SVGAGI. The junction had 7 bases not matched to a gene; V was cut back by 6 bases and J by 0 bases. This clonotype was seen a handful of times. Its antigen is as yet unknown. V and J are TRBV6-5 and TRBJ2-5; 7 nucleotides align to TRBD1. The TCR was taken from an adult woman who had mild COVID-19 (a few samples of this study predate the infection). Cell type and time point are not known. Sequenced input: PBMCs or a T cell subset sorted from them (not recorded which). DNA for the CDR3: TGTGCCAGCAGCCTACGGGACAGCAACCAAGAGACCCAGTACTTC. It yields the protein CASSLRDSNQETQYF.